One and the same sample provided the 9 T cell receptor beta chains below, sequenced in a study of radiation and T cells in renal cell carcinoma. The time point was: blood 4 weeks post-SBRT, at nephrectomy. Treatment indicated: 15 Gy SBRT to primary tumor, nephrectomy 4 weeks later. Sequencing was performed with immunoSEQ multiplex PCR; in TCRdb, only in-frame clones are kept and a portion is missing. The sample consists of about 170,000 clones, about 85% of them appearing once. Sequencing was performed on blood, taken from a patient whose treatment included radiotherapy and nephrectomy. The receptors shown here come from a woman in her forties or fifties with renal cell carcinoma.

This chain joins TRBV7-9 and TRBJ1-5; D gene ambiguous. The CDR3 length is 14 residues. Trimming took off 5 bases at V and 0 bases at J, with 8 bases between the two ends. From germline, CDR1 is SEHNR and CDR2 FQNEAQ (reference sequence). The CDR3 here is CASSDNNSNQPQHF. The CDR3 DNA follows: TGTGCCAGCAGCGACAATAATAGCAATCAGCCCCAGCATTTT.

The CDR3 sequence: CASNIGDRMMYGYTF. DNA of the CDR3: TGCGCCAGCAACATTGGGGACAGGATGATGTATGGCTACACCTTC. This chain connects TRBV5-1 to TRBJ1-2; 8 bases line up with TRBD1. CDR3 size: 15 residues. V was clipped by 6 bases and J by 5 bases; unmatched bases: 12. The germline V gene has CDR1 SGHRS and CDR2 YFSETQ.

This clone was seen more than once but under ten times. The CDR3 region is CASSPVMNTEAFF. In DNA form, the CDR3 reads TGCGCCAGCAGCCCGGTAATGAACACTGAAGCTTTCTTT. V gene TRBV4-1 combines with J gene TRBJ1-1; D unclear. V shed 4 bases and J shed 0 bases, with 6 bases lying between them. The germline V gene encodes CDR1 MGHRA and CDR2 YSYEKL. The CDR3 contains 13 residues.

The chain carries TRBV7-3 and TRBJ1-2, with D possibly TRBD1 on 6 matching bases. Germline CDR1 SGHTA, CDR2 FQGTGA. The CDR3 covers 18 residues. Trimming took 0 bases from V and 0 from J, leaving 17 bases between them. The CDR3 sequence: CASSLTPLDRLTNYGYTF. The DNA for the CDR3 is TGTGCCAGCAGCTTAACCCCCCTAGACAGGCTCACTAACTATGGCTACACCTTC.

The V call is TRBV4-2, the J call TRBJ2-3, with 10 bases aligning to TRBD2. The CDR3 totals 15 residues. CDR1 and CDR2 from the germline V gene are LGHNA and YNFKEQ. The V gene end was trimmed by 4 bases and the J gene end by 1 base; junction bases not matched to a gene: 2. CDR3 DNA sequence: TGTGCCAGCAGCCCGCTAGCGGGGGGCACAGATACGCAGTATTTT. Amino acids: CASSPLAGGTDTQYF.

This chain joins TRBV15 and TRBJ2-5; tentative D call: TRBD1 (5 bases). The CDR3 is 16 amino acids. Germline values: CDR1 LNHNV, CDR2 YYDKDF (reference sequence). Trimming shortened V by 0 bases and J by 4 bases, and 15 bases separated the two germline ends. CDR3 sequence (DNA): TGTGCCACCAGCAGAGAAGGGGCAGGGATCGGAGAGACCCAGTACTTC. Translation gives CATSREGAGIGETQYF. Using reference TRBV15 and TRBJ2-5 for the parts outside the CDR3, the full variable domain is DAMVIQNPRYQVTQFGKPVTLSCSQTLNHNVMYWYQQKSSQAPKLLFHYYDKDFNNEADTPDNFQSRRPNTSFCFLDIRSPGLGDTAMYLCATSREGAGIGETQYFGPGTRLLVL.

The chain is built from TRBV6-6 and TRBJ1-2, with D perhaps TRBD1 (5 bases). The CDR3 has 14 amino acids. Trimming shortened V by 0 bases and J by 6 bases, and 11 bases separated the two germline ends. The germline V gene encodes CDR1 MNHNY and CDR2 SVGAGI (reference sequence). The CDR3 DNA follows: TGTGCCAGCAGTTACTCGCGGGGGGTAGATGGCTACACCTTC. Amino acid sequence: CASSYSRGVDGYTF.

The genes are TRBV11-1 and TRBJ1-1; D is ambiguous. Trimming removed 3 bases at V and 2 bases at J, with 10 bases between. CDR1 and CDR2 (germline): SGHAT, FQDESV (reference sequence). The CDR3 is 14 residues long. CDR3 coding DNA: TGTGCCAGCAGCTTCTCACCGGGCAACACTGAAGCTTTCTTT. Protein: CASSFSPGNTEAFF. Full variable domain (remainder filled in from reference TRBV11-1 and TRBJ1-1): EAEVAQSPRYKITEKSQAVAFWCDPISGHATLYWYRQILGQGPELLVQFQDESVVDDSQLPKDRFSAERLKGVDSTLKIQPAELGDSAMYLCASSFSPGNTEAFFGQGTRLTVV.

The chain employs TRBV5-1 and TRBJ1-2; D is ambiguous. CDR1 and CDR2 (germline): SGHRS, YFSETQ. The CDR3 runs 13 residues. V was shortened by 4 bases and J by 8 bases, with 15 bases between the two germline ends. The CDR3 sequence is CASSPPLDGGYTF. For the CDR3, the DNA is TGCGCCAGCAGCCCACCCCTGGATGGCGGCTACACCTTC.